This TCR beta chain was observed in a study of shared clonotypes between healthy human individuals. Study observations and caveats: It was observed that roughly 5.5% of naive CD4 clonotypes were shared across several donors. Although depth was large, rarefaction showed that sequencing of the sorted subsets was incomplete. Against clonotypes common to all four donors, non-shared ones had lower generation probabilities.

From germline, CDR1 is SGHTA and CDR2 FQGTGA. V dropped 3 bases and J dropped 6; count of bases not matched to a gene: 7. CDR3 length equals 15 residues. At a deep level, the assay was run. The assay was immunoSEQ multiplex PCR, and TCRdb's table has in-frame clones only and misses some. The sample records nearly 2 million clones, about 95% being singletons. Naivety among CD8 cells was defined by CD45RO negativity and positive CCR7 selection, thereby excluding terminally differentiated effector memory CD45RA+ cells. This clone was observed a single time. Antigen unknown. The sequenced sample was naive CD8+ T cells sorted from blood. This receptor was taken from a man between 18 and 35 years old in good health. The V call is TRBV7-3, the J call TRBJ2-3; 9 bases match TRBD2. For the CDR3, the DNA is TGTGCCAGCAGCTTTGAAAGCGGGGGGAGGGATACGCAGTATTTT. This translates into CASSFESGGRDTQYF.